The next 24 T cell receptor beta chains were all read from a single sample in a study of cytomegalovirus exposure and HLA in healthy donors. Assay: immunoSEQ multiplex PCR; the TCRdb copy retains only in-frame clones and omits some. The sample records some 72,000 clones, almost 97% being singletons. The sequenced sample was PBMCs. The source of these receptors is a man younger than 35 in good health and CMV-seropositive.

The gene calls are TRBV28 and TRBJ1-1, with D tentatively TRBD1 (5 bases). The germline V and J ends were trimmed by 7 bases and 3 bases, with 15 bases remaining between them. The CDR3 sequence is 14 residues long. CDR1 and CDR2 (germline): MDHEN, SYDVKM. The CDR3 nucleotides read TGTGCCAGCACCACAGGCCCGATCTACACTGAAGCTTTCTTT. Protein sequence: CASTTGPIYTEAFF.

The chain carries TRBV6-1 and TRBJ2-6; TRBD1 is a possible D gene (7 bases). The CDR3 length is 15 residues. The V end lost 8 bases, the J end lost 3 bases, and 14 bases lay between the germline ends. Germline assignment: CDR1 MNHNS and CDR2 SASEGT. The CDR3 nucleotides read TGTGCCAGCGGGGGGCAGGGGGATGGGGCCAACGTCCTGACTTTC. As protein: CASGGQGDGANVLTF.

V usage is TRBV9 and J usage is TRBJ2-1, with D maybe TRBD2 (6 bases). CDR1 SGDLS and CDR2 YYNGEE come from the germline V gene. The CDR3 runs 13 residues. V lost 5 bases to trimming and J lost 6 bases, with 12 bases between them. CDR3 loop: CASRAGGSNEQFF. The CDR3 DNA sequence: TGTGCCAGCAGAGCCGGGGGAAGCAATGAGCAGTTCTTC.

CDR3 amino acids: CAWSWLGLGENEQYF. CDR3 DNA sequence: TGTGCCTGGAGTTGGTTGGGACTGGGGGAAAACGAGCAGTACTTC. The chain links TRBV30 to TRBJ2-7; tentatively, D is TRBD2 (6 bases). Germline assignment: CDR1 GTSNPN and CDR2 SVGIG (reference sequence). Trimming stripped 2 bases from V and 5 bases from J, with 19 bases between. The CDR3 spans 15 residues.

The chain links TRBV4-2 to TRBJ1-2; a weak D match, TRBD1 (6 bases). Germline assignment: CDR1 LGHNA and CDR2 YNFKEQ. This CDR3 is built from 15 residues. Trimming removed 0 bases at V and 2 bases at J, with 10 bases between. CDR3 DNA: TGTGCCAGCAGCCAAGATCTAGACAGGAACTATGGCTACACCTTC. It specifies CASSQDLDRNYGYTF.

The CDR3 sequence: CASSAQLLAGANEQYF. CDR3 coding DNA: TGTGCCAGCAGTGCTCAGCTACTAGCGGGAGCCAACGAGCAGTACTTC. The genes are TRBV28 and TRBJ2-7, with 11 bases that match TRBD2. J lost 5 bases, V lost 5 bases, and 11 bases had no gene match. Germline CDR1 and CDR2: MDHEN and SYDVKM. The CDR3 runs to 16 residues.

The chain carries TRBV18 and TRBJ2-5; unclear D gene. Trimming left V 6 bases short and J 5 bases short, with 7 bases between. The CDR3 runs to 11 residues. The V gene's germline CDR1 is KGHSH and CDR2 LQKENI. CDR3 sequence reads: CASSPGETQYF. CDR3 coding DNA: TGTGCCAGCTCCCCCGGGGAGACCCAGTACTTC.

This clone showed up just once. This chain links TRBV7-6 with TRBJ2-1; 13 bases line up with TRBD2. After removal of 4 bases from V and 13 bases from J, the junction contained 10 bases not matched to a gene. This CDR3 is 15 amino acids long. The V gene's germline CDR1 is SGHVS and CDR2 FNYEAQ. As DNA, the CDR3 is TGTGCCAGCAGCTCGGGACTAGCGGGGCTGCTTGGCCAGTTCTTC. Residues: CASSSGLAGLLGQFF.

This clone was recorded only once. V is TRBV7-9 and J is TRBJ2-3; 12 nucleotides match TRBD2. The CDR3 sequence is 16 residues long. Germline CDR1 and CDR2: SEHNR and FQNEAQ (reference sequence). V dropped 3 bases and J dropped 4; count of bases not matched to a gene: 5. The CDR3 nucleotides read TGTGCCAGCAGCTTTAGACTAGCGGGAGTCTCAGATACGCAGTATTTT. It codes for CASSFRLAGVSDTQYF.

The chain employs TRBV6-1 and TRBJ2-4, with TRBD1 matching over 7 bases. J was trimmed by 4 bases and V by 6 bases; bases with no gene match: 6. Per germline, CDR1 MNHNS and CDR2 SASEGT. This CDR3 comprises 14 residues. The CDR3 sequence is CASRQGQEKNIQYF. CDR3 nucleotide sequence: TGTGCCAGCAGGCAAGGACAGGAAAAAAACATTCAGTACTTC.

This chain connects TRBV28 to TRBJ2-7; TRBD1 matches 8 bases. Germline trimming cut 7 bases from V and 3 bases from J; bases unmatched to any gene: 11. This CDR3 has 15 amino acids. Germline V gene lookup returns CDR1 MDHEN and CDR2 SYDVKM. This chain's CDR3 is CASTPGGRALYEQYF. In DNA form, the CDR3 reads TGTGCCAGCACCCCAGGGGGCAGGGCCCTCTACGAGCAGTACTTC.

The chain links TRBV2 to TRBJ2-3; 9 nucleotides match TRBD2. Germline V CDR1 and CDR2: SNHLY, FYNNEI. Trimming removed 2 bases from V and 9 bases from J; junction bases left unmatched: 6. This CDR3 region has 14 residues. The chain's CDR3 is CASSEPLAGRTQYF. CDR3 coding DNA: TGTGCCAGCAGTGAACCCCTAGCGGGGCGCACGCAGTATTTT.

The V call is TRBV19, the J call TRBJ2-5; D perhaps matches TRBD2 (5 bases). This CDR3 is built from 14 residues. V was trimmed by 5 bases and J by 5 bases, leaving 15 bases between them. CDR1 is LNHDA and CDR2 is SQIVND in the germline V gene (reference sequence). The chain's CDR3 is CASSRGSGMETQYF. In DNA, the CDR3 is TGTGCCAGTAGTCGTGGTTCGGGAATGGAGACCCAGTACTTC. Together with reference TRBV19 and TRBJ2-5, the CDR3 gives the full variable domain: DGGITQSPKYLFRKEGQNVTLSCEQNLNHDAMYWYRQDPGQGLRLIYYSQIVNDFQKGDIAEGYSVSREKKESFPLTVTSAQKNPTAFYLCASSRGSGMETQYFGPGTRLLVL.

The chain employs TRBV30 and TRBJ1-5, with D uncertain. There are 13 residues in the CDR3. Trimming cost V 0 bases and J 7 bases, with 10 bases left between them. Germline V CDR1 and CDR2: GTSNPN, SVGIG (reference sequence). The chain's CDR3 is CAWSVRAAQPQHF. For the CDR3, the DNA is TGTGCCTGGAGTGTAAGAGCAGCGCAGCCCCAGCATTTT.

The CDR3: CASRRGGETQYF. As DNA, the CDR3 is TGTGCCAGCAGGAGGGGGGGGGAGACCCAGTACTTC. V is TRBV7-9 and J is TRBJ2-5, with a tentative D call TRBD2 (7 bases). V lost 6 bases and J lost 5, with 10 bases in between. The CDR3 is made up of 12 amino acids. Germline-derived CDR1 and CDR2 are SEHNR and FQNEAQ (reference sequence).

This chain uses TRBV14 with TRBJ1-1; possibly TRBD1 for D (5 bases). The CDR3 has 13 residues. V lost 0 bases to trimming and J lost 6 bases, with 8 bases between them. Germline V gives CDR1 SGHDN, CDR2 FVKESK. The CDR3 DNA reads TGTGCCAGCAGCCAAGAAATAGGGGCTGAAGCTTTCTTT. It codes for CASSQEIGAEAFF.

The chain uses TRBV30 and TRBJ2-7; 9 nucleotides line up with TRBD2. This CDR3 has 14 amino acids. Germline lookup yields CDR1 GTSNPN and CDR2 SVGIG (reference sequence). J was trimmed by 4 bases and V by 8 bases; bases with no gene match: 12. DNA for the CDR3: TGTGCCCTGGGAGGGAGTAGCGGGGGTTACGAGCAGTACTTC. Amino acids: CALGGSSGGYEQYF.

This sequence joins TRBV5-1 and TRBJ2-1; TRBD2 matches at 9 bases. The CDR3 contains 15 residues. J lost 7 bases, V lost 5 bases, and 10 bases had no gene match. Per the germline V gene, CDR1 is SGHRS and CDR2 is YFSETQ. The CDR3 spells CASRPLRGRENEQFF. CDR3 sequence (DNA): TGCGCCAGCAGGCCCCTCCGCGGGAGGGAGAATGAGCAGTTCTTC.

This clone occurred a few times. The gene calls are TRBV11-2 and TRBJ2-3, with 7 bases aligning to TRBD1. The CDR3 loop spans 16 amino acids. The junction had 8 bases not matched to a gene; V was cut back by 5 bases and J by 0 bases. Germline-derived CDR1 and CDR2 are SGHAT and FQNNGV. The CDR3 reads CASSPGDRVSTDTQYF. CDR3 DNA: TGTGCCAGCAGCCCCGGGGACAGAGTTAGCACAGATACGCAGTATTTT. The full variable domain, rest sourced from reference TRBV11-2 and TRBJ2-3, is EAGVAQSPRYKIIEKRQSVAFWCNPISGHATLYWYQQILGQGPKLLIQFQNNGVVDDSQLPKDRFSAERLKGVDSTLKIQPAKLEDSAVYLCASSPGDRVSTDTQYFGPGTRLTVL.

This chain uses TRBV5-1 with TRBJ2-5; D possibly corresponds to TRBD2 (6 bases). The CDR3 runs 16 residues. Trimming took 0 bases from V and 6 from J, leaving 18 bases between them. Germline lookup yields CDR1 SGHRS and CDR2 YFSETQ. The CDR3 spells CASSLAGGAYTKTQYF. The CDR3 DNA sequence: TGCGCCAGCAGCTTGGCCGGGGGAGCGTACACAAAGACCCAGTACTTC.

The DNA for the CDR3 is TGTGCCAGCAGCGTAGGGCAGGGCTTAGGAAACACCATATATTTT. It codes for CASSVGQGLGNTIYF. The genes are TRBV9 and TRBJ1-3; a possible D gene is TRBD1 (5 bases). The germline V gene encodes CDR1 SGDLS and CDR2 YYNGEE. V was clipped by 0 bases and J by 4 bases, with 11 bases between them. The CDR3 is 15 residues long.

About this clone: Its ends do not fully match the called genes, so a read error is possible. This sample also contains other DNA sequences that code for the same CDR3. The chain recombines TRBV5-1 with TRBJ2-7; 9 bases agree with TRBD1. The CDR3 consists of 14 residues. Per the germline V gene, CDR1 is SGHRS and CDR2 is YFSETQ. The CDR3 DNA reads as TGCGCCAGTAGCTTGGGGACAGGGACCTACGAGCAGTACTTC. Translating it yields CASSLGTGTYEQYF.

The chain recombines TRBV6-5 with TRBJ1-1; D perhaps matches TRBD1 (6 bases). Germline V lookup: CDR1 MNHEY, CDR2 SVGAGI. CDR3 length equals 11 residues. Trimming removed 6 bases at V and 11 bases at J, with 13 bases between. CDR3 nucleotides: TGTGCCAGCAGGAGACGGGGGGCGGCTTTCTTT. Residues: CASRRRGAAFF.

The CDR3 nucleotides are TGTGCCAGCAGAACAGCGGGAGGCCCCTACGAGCAGTACTTC. Its translation: CASRTAGGPYEQYF. J is TRBJ2-7 and V is TRBV5-5, with 9 nucleotides matching TRBD2. The CDR3 has 14 amino acids. Trimming took 5 bases from V and 2 from J; bases not matched to a gene: 5. The germline gives CDR1 SGHKS, CDR2 YYEKEE (reference sequence). The full variable domain, rest sourced from reference TRBV5-5 and TRBJ2-7, is DAGVTQSPTHLIKTRGQQVTLRCSPISGHKSVSWYQQVLGQGPQFIFQYYEKEERGRGNFPDRFSARQFPNYSSELNVNALLLGDSALYLCASRTAGGPYEQYFGPGTRLTVT.